Following are 32 T cell receptor beta chains from one sample sequenced in a study of blood T cell repertoires in COVID-19. Generated by immunoSEQ multiplex PCR, the TCRdb table keeps only in-frame clones and is missing some. The repertoire holds about 240,000 clones, with approximately 78% as singletons. Sequencing input: peripheral blood. The receptors were sampled from a woman aged 18-29 years with acute or convalescent COVID-19.

The chain has TRBV7-9 and TRBJ2-5, with unresolved D. V lost 4 bases and J 5 bases, leaving 8 bases between the germline ends. The length of the CDR3 is 12 residues. Germline V lookup: CDR1 SEHNR, CDR2 FQNEAQ (reference sequence). The DNA for the CDR3 is TGTGCCAGCAGCTCCCTGCGCGAGACCCAGTACTTC. This codes for CASSSLRETQYF.

Concerning this clone: A read error may produce the germline difference seen at one junction end. The chain combines TRBV20-1 with TRBJ2-1; 8 bases agree with TRBD1. CDR1 DFQATT and CDR2 SNEGSKA come from the germline V gene (reference sequence). This CDR3 region has 11 residues. The CDR3 bases are TGCAGTGCTAGACCCTTACAGGGGGTGGTCTTC. The encoded protein is CSARPLQGVVF.

This chain joins TRBV24-1 and TRBJ2-3; 7 bases match TRBD1. The V segment lost 4 bases and the J segment 0 bases; nucleotides outside the gene matches: 0. The CDR3 extends over 14 amino acids. CDR1 KGHDR and CDR2 SFDVKD come from the germline V gene. The CDR3, as DNA: TGTGCCACCAGTGAGGGACAGAGCACAGATACGCAGTATTTT. It encodes CATSEGQSTDTQYF.

This chain connects TRBV5-1 to TRBJ2-3, with D possibly TRBD1 on 6 matching bases. Trimming cost V 1 base and J 0 bases, with 12 bases left between them. The CDR3 is 16 amino acids. Germline V gene data show CDR1 as SGHRS and CDR2 as YFSETQ. This CDR3 is CASSLTGSTSTDTQYF. CDR3 bases: TGCGCCAGCAGCTTGACAGGGAGTACTAGCACAGATACGCAGTATTTT. The entire variable domain, with the rest obtained from reference TRBV5-1 and TRBJ2-3, is as follows: KAGVTQTPRYLIKTRGQQVTLSCSPISGHRSVSWYQQTPGQGLQFLFEYFSETQRNKGNFPGRFSGRQFSNSRSEMNVSTLELGDSALYLCASSLTGSTSTDTQYFGPGTRLTVL.

This chain connects TRBV19 to TRBJ1-4; TRBD1 agrees at 10 bases. Trimming took 10 bases from V and 4 from J; bases not matched to a gene: 9. The germline CDR1 and CDR2 sequences are LNHDA and SQIVND (reference sequence). The CDR3 totals 15 residues. CDR3 sequence reads: CATRQGAGDNEKLFF. The CDR3 DNA sequence: TGTGCCACCCGACAGGGGGCAGGGGATAATGAAAAACTGTTTTTT.

The V gene is TRBV7-2, the J gene TRBJ2-5, with 10 bases that match TRBD2. Germline trimming cut 2 bases from V and 4 bases from J; bases unmatched to any gene: 16. The CDR3 loop spans 19 amino acids. Germline V gene lookup returns CDR1 SGHTA and CDR2 FQGNSA. The CDR3 here is CASSLRLAGVIAWGETQYF. The CDR3, as DNA: TGTGCCAGCAGCTTACGGCTAGCGGGAGTAATTGCTTGGGGAGAGACCCAGTACTTC.

This clone was counted once. V is TRBV5-6 and J is TRBJ1-2; a possible D gene is TRBD1 (5 bases). V was pared by 1 base and J by 2 bases, with 12 bases between. CDR1 is SGHDT, CDR2 YYEEEE, per germline. This CDR3 is 15 amino acids long. The CDR3 sequence is CASSLYGQGNYGYTF. The CDR3 DNA follows: TGTGCCAGCAGCTTGTATGGCCAGGGAAACTATGGCTACACCTTC. The whole variable domain, remainder taken from reference TRBV5-6 and TRBJ1-2, is DAGVTQSPTHLIKTRGQQVTLRCSPKSGHDTVSWYQQALGQGPQFIFQYYEEEERQRGNFPDRFSGHQFPNYSSELNVNALLLGDSALYLCASSLYGQGNYGYTFGSGTRLTVV.

This chain uses TRBV2 with TRBJ2-1, with D perhaps TRBD1 (5 bases). Deletions cut 5 bases from V and 7 bases from J, with 9 bases between. This CDR3 spans 12 amino acids. Germline V CDR1 and CDR2: SNHLY, FYNNEI. CDR3 nucleotides: TGTGCCAGCAGTACCCAGGGTAATGAGCAGTTCTTC. This codes for CASSTQGNEQFF.

The V and J genes are TRBV7-2 and TRBJ1-2; a weak D match, TRBD1 (5 bases). The germline V and J ends were trimmed by 2 bases and 8 bases, with 24 bases remaining between them. In germline, CDR1 is SGHTA, CDR2 FQGNSA. The CDR3 consists of 17 residues. Written as DNA, the CDR3 is TGTGCCAGCAGCTTAATAGCAGGGTCCGTTTTCCCTTGGGGCTACACCTTC. As protein: CASSLIAGSVFPWGYTF.

Here the CDR3 DNA reads TGTGCCAGCAGTAGGGACAGCTTGAACACTGAAGCTTTCTTT. Encoded protein: CASSRDSLNTEAFF. The chain employs TRBV6-5 and TRBJ1-1; 7 positions agree with TRBD1. Germline V gene lookup returns CDR1 MNHEY and CDR2 SVGAGI. The CDR3 length is 14 residues. The V and J ends lost 5 bases and 0 bases, in that order; junction bases with no gene match: 3.

Notes on this clone: An end of the junction does not agree with germline; a read error may underlie this. The rearrangement uses TRBV7-7 and TRBJ2-2, with D possibly being TRBD2 (6 bases). The germline V gene encodes CDR1 SSHAT and CDR2 FNYEAQ (reference sequence). The CDR3 loop spans 13 amino acids. As DNA, the CDR3 is TGTGCTAGCAGCCAAGGGGAGGCCGGGGAGCTGTTTTTT. It yields the protein CASSQGEAGELFF.

The V gene is TRBV10-1, the J gene TRBJ1-1, with unresolved D. V gave up 3 bases and J gave up 1 base, with 9 bases separating them. The CDR3 has 14 amino acids. Germline CDR1 and CDR2: WNHNN and SYGVQD (reference sequence). The CDR3 spells CASSDSSQNTEAFF. CDR3 DNA sequence: TGCGCCAGCAGTGATAGCAGCCAGAACACTGAAGCTTTCTTT.

V and J are TRBV9 and TRBJ2-1; 13 bases are shared with TRBD2. CDR1 and CDR2 (germline): SGDLS, YYNGEE. The CDR3 length is 17 residues. The V segment lost 0 bases and the J segment 5 bases; nucleotides outside the gene matches: 5. CDR3 sequence reads: CASSVGVGTSGNNEQFF. CDR3 DNA: TGTGCCAGCAGCGTAGGGGTAGGGACTAGCGGGAACAATGAGCAGTTCTTC.

This sequence joins TRBV30 and TRBJ1-1; D is unresolved. Germline values: CDR1 GTSNPN, CDR2 SVGIG (reference sequence). V lost 0 bases to trimming and J lost 2 bases, with 7 bases between them. The CDR3 totals 13 residues. This CDR3 is CAWSVRVNTEAFF. In nucleotides, the CDR3 is TGTGCCTGGAGTGTACGGGTAAACACTGAAGCTTTCTTT.

This chain uses TRBV12-5 with TRBJ2-1, with D maybe TRBD1 (5 bases). V gave up 2 bases and J gave up 7 bases, with 6 bases separating them. This CDR3 is 12 amino acids long. Looked up from germline, CDR1 is LGHNT and CDR2 is FRNRAP. CDR3 amino acids: CASGLSGNEQFF. CDR3 nucleotides: TGTGCTAGTGGTTTGTCAGGGAATGAGCAGTTCTTC.

CDR3 sequence: CASSLDARGSYEQYF. The CDR3 coding sequence is TGTGCCAGCAGCTTAGATGCTCGCGGGAGTTACGAGCAGTACTTC. J is TRBJ2-7 and V is TRBV7-2, with 7 bases matching TRBD2. This CDR3 region has 15 residues. Germline-derived CDR1 and CDR2 are SGHTA and FQGNSA. V was pared by 1 base and J by 4 bases, with 7 bases of the junction left unmatched.

V gene TRBV15 combines with J gene TRBJ2-7; 8 nucleotides line up with TRBD1. CDR3 length: 15 amino acids. V gave up 0 bases and J gave up 5 bases; unmatched junction bases: 6. Germline CDR1 is LNHNV and CDR2 is YYDKDF (reference sequence). CDR3 DNA: TGTGCCACCAGCAGAGACCGGGACAGGAAACACGAGCAGTACTTC. Protein sequence: CATSRDRDRKHEQYF. Using reference TRBV15 and TRBJ2-7 for the parts outside the CDR3, the full variable domain is DAMVIQNPRYQVTQFGKPVTLSCSQTLNHNVMYWYQQKSSQAPKLLFHYYDKDFNNEADTPDNFQSRRPNTSFCFLDIRSPGLGDTAMYLCATSRDRDRKHEQYFGPGTRLTVT.

V gene TRBV11-2 combines with J gene TRBJ2-6; 10 bases align to TRBD1. The junction had 7 bases not matched to a gene; V was cut back by 5 bases and J by 3 bases. The CDR3 covers 17 residues. Germline V lookup: CDR1 SGHAT, CDR2 FQNNGV. The DNA of the CDR3 is TGTGCCAGCAGCCCTACGACAGGGGGCGGTGGGGCCAACGTCCTGACTTTC. Its translation: CASSPTTGGGGANVLTF.

The chain uses TRBV3-1 (or the pseudogene TRBV3-2) and TRBJ2-6, with 9 bases lining up with TRBD1. Trimming removed 8 bases from V and 1 base from J; junction bases left unmatched: 6. Germline V lookup: CDR1 LGHDT, CDR2 YNNKEL (reference sequence). There are 16 residues in the CDR3. The CDR3 nucleotides are TGTGCCAGCCCGACAGGGGGTACGTCTGGGGCCAACGTCCTGACTTTC. Its translation: CASPTGGTSGANVLTF.

The J gene is TRBJ1-2, the V gene TRBV19; D remains unclear. Trimming pared 3 bases from V and 3 bases from J, leaving 8 bases between. From germline, CDR1 is LNHDA and CDR2 SQIVND (reference sequence). The CDR3 has 13 amino acids. CDR3 DNA: TGTGCCAGTAGTATTTGGGCAGACTATGGCTACACCTTC. Translated, it gives CASSIWADYGYTF.

This chain links TRBV6-5 with TRBJ2-3; D is uncertain. Deletions cut 8 bases from V and 1 base from J, with 10 bases between. The CDR3 is 13 amino acids. The germline V gene encodes CDR1 MNHEY and CDR2 SVGAGI. The CDR3 protein is CASVFRRTDTQYF. CDR3 coding DNA: TGTGCCAGCGTCTTTCGTCGCACAGATACGCAGTATTTT.

The chain uses TRBV6-2 or TRBV6-3 and TRBJ1-5, with D tentatively TRBD1 (5 bases). Trimming took 2 bases from V and 5 from J, leaving 16 bases between them. CDR3 length: 16 amino acids. The germline CDR1 and CDR2 sequences are MNHEY and SVGEGT. The CDR3: CASSYGGGGVDQPQHF. The CDR3, as DNA: TGTGCCAGCAGTTACGGCGGGGGAGGGGTCGATCAGCCCCAGCATTTT.

This clone appeared a single time. V usage is TRBV6-5 and J usage is TRBJ2-4; perhaps TRBD1 as D (5 bases). There are 14 residues in the CDR3. Trimming cost V 7 bases and J 2 bases, with 12 bases left between them. The germline V gene has CDR1 MNHEY and CDR2 SVGAGI. The CDR3 nucleotides read TGTGCCAGCAATAAGGGGTCGACCAAAAACATTCAGTACTTC. This sequence encodes CASNKGSTKNIQYF.

Points on this clone: The sample contains more than one DNA sequence encoding this CDR3. This chain connects TRBV9 to TRBJ1-2, with a tentative D call TRBD1 (5 bases). The CDR3 sequence is 15 residues long. The germline V gene has CDR1 SGDLS and CDR2 YYNGEE. Trimming removed 1 base at V and 3 bases at J, with 13 bases between. CDR3 protein: CASSVLGQGDYGYTF. The CDR3 DNA is TGTGCCAGCAGCGTACTCGGCCAAGGGGACTATGGCTACACCTTC.

The V call is TRBV28, the J call TRBJ2-3, with TRBD2 identical over 11 bases. CDR3 size: 17 residues. Per germline, CDR1 MDHEN and CDR2 SYDVKM. Trimming cost V 6 bases and J 5 bases; bases outside gene matches: 13. The CDR3: CASSLGVAGGPRDTQYF. For the CDR3, the DNA is TGTGCCAGCAGCCTCGGGGTAGCGGGAGGGCCTAGAGATACGCAGTATTTT.

The V and J genes are TRBV7-2 and TRBJ1-2, with 11 bases fitting TRBD1. Germline CDR1 reads SGHTA; CDR2 reads FQGNSA. The CDR3 sequence is 17 residues long. The ends lost 4 bases at V and 7 bases at J; junction bases unmatched: 14. CDR3 nucleotide sequence: TGTGCCAGCAGCTCCCGGACGGGGGACAGGGGGTTGTTTGGCTACACCTTC. Protein product: CASSSRTGDRGLFGYTF.

V gene TRBV9 combines with J gene TRBJ1-6, with TRBD1 identical over 7 bases. The CDR3 is 15 residues long. The V and J ends lost 2 bases and 8 bases, in that order; junction bases with no gene match: 7. In germline, CDR1 is SGDLS, CDR2 YYNGEE. In nucleotides, the CDR3 is TGTGCCAGCAGCGTGTTGACAGGGTGGTATTCACCCCTCCACTTT. Amino acids: CASSVLTGWYSPLHF.

The chain uses TRBV7-2 and TRBJ2-5; tentative D call: TRBD2 (7 bases). This CDR3 comprises 16 residues. The V end lost 4 bases, the J end lost 0 bases, and 15 bases lay between the germline ends. Germline loops: CDR1 SGHTA, CDR2 FQGNSA. The CDR3 coding sequence is TGTGCCAGCAGCTCGCAGGGAGGGGGATACCAAGAGACCCAGTACTTC. Translating gives CASSSQGGGYQETQYF.

The CDR3 protein is CSVTGTGWSTGELFF. Here the CDR3 DNA reads TGCAGCGTTACCGGGACAGGGTGGTCCACCGGGGAGCTGTTTTTT. The rearrangement links TRBV29-1 to TRBJ2-2; 9 bases are shared with TRBD1. Germline V lookup: CDR1 SQVTM, CDR2 ANQGSEA. The CDR3 totals 15 residues. V gave up 5 bases and J gave up 4 bases; unmatched junction bases: 8.

This clone was counted a few times. This chain links TRBV6-5 with TRBJ1-1, with D possibly matching TRBD1 (5 bases). The germline gives CDR1 MNHEY, CDR2 SVGAGI. The ends were cut back, 6 bases at V and 1 base at J, with 9 bases in the middle. This CDR3 is 13 amino acids long. This CDR3 is CASRDNWNTEAFF. The CDR3 DNA follows: TGTGCCAGCAGGGACAACTGGAACACTGAAGCTTTCTTT.

The chain links TRBV18 to TRBJ2-7; 8 bases are shared with TRBD1. CDR1 is KGHSH and CDR2 is LQKENI in the germline V gene. CDR3 length equals 14 residues. V lost 3 bases to trimming and J lost 4 bases; unmatched junction nucleotides: 5. CDR3 bases: TGTGCCAGCTCACCTAGCTGGGACAGGTACGAGCAGTACTTC. Its translation: CASSPSWDRYEQYF. Based on the CDR3 plus reference TRBV18 and TRBJ2-7, the full variable domain is NAGVMQNPRHLVRRRGQEARLRCSPMKGHSHVYWYRQLPEEGLKFMVYLQKENIIDESGMPKERFSAEFPKEGPSILRIQQVVRGDSAAYFCASSPSWDRYEQYFGPGTRLTVT.

The chain combines TRBV7-9 with TRBJ1-1; D gene uncertain. The CDR3 consists of 13 residues. V was shortened by 2 bases and J by 5 bases, with 9 bases between the two germline ends. The V gene's germline CDR1 is SEHNR and CDR2 FQNEAQ (reference sequence). The CDR3 DNA is TGTGCCAGCAGCTTAATGGGGAGGACTGAAGCTTTCTTT. Translating gives CASSLMGRTEAFF.